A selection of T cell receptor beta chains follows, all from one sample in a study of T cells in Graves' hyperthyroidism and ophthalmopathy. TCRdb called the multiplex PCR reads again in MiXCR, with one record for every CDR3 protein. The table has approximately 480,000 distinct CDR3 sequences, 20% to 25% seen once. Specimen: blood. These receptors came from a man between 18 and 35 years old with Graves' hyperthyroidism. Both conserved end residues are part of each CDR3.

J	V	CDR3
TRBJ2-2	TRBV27	CASTPRRDTGELFF
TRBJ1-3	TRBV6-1	CASSEGRTRRAGNTIYF
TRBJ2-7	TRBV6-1	CASSARGTGAYEQYF
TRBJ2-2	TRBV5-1	CASSFPEFNTGELFF
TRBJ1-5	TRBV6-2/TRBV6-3	CASSHSRDWGFLPYSNQPQHF
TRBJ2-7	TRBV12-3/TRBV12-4	CASRRTAYYEQYF
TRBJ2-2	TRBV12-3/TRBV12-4	CASRSGTGTGELFF
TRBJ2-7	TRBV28	CASSRSGKQYF
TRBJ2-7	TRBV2	CASSEATGLGYEQYF
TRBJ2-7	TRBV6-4	CASSEGAEGSYEQYF
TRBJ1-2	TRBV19	CASYGTGGWGYTF
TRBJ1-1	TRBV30	CAWSRGQVDTEAFF
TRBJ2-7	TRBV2	CASRTSRRNRLYEQYF
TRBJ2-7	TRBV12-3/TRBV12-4	CASTTSGGARDEQYF
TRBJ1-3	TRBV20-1	CSASRRDLAICF
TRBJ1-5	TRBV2	CVSSRGGGQPQHF
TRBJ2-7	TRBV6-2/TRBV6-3	CASSPMGQGGHEQYF
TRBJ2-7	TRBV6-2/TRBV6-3	CASSLYSSYEQYF
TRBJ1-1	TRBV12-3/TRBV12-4	CASSLGPGLEAFF
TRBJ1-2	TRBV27	CASGTRLGGGYTF
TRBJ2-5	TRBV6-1	CASSVHRTPQETQYF
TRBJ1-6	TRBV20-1	CSARDLSRVSSYNSPLHF
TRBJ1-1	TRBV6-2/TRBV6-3	CASSRTGESSEAFF
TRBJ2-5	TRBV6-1	CASKPTGREETQYF
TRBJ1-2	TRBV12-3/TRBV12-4	CASGGKGYGYTF
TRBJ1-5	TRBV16	CASSQFTGGNQPQHF
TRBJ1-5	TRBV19	CATGRGLQTDQPQHF
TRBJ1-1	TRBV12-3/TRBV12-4	CASSTSPGPMNTEAFF
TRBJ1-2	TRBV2	CASSRARDYGYTF
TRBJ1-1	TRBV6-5	CASSYSGAANTEAFF
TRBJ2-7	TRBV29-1	CSVLFQRGNYEQYF
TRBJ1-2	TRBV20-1	CSARSLDYTF
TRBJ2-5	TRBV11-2	CASSSLVARRPQYF
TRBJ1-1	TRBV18	CASSPRGPGTGNTEAFF
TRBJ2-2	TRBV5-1	CASSLQGSDTGELFF
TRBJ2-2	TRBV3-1	CASGSGGGTGELFF
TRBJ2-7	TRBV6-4	CASSGQRREQYF
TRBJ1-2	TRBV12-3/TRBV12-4	CASTPGGLGRSSNYGYTF
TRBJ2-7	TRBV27	CASSLSGGRDAYEQYF
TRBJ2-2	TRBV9	CASSAWTSGGTGELFF
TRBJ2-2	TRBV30	CAWRPDLTGELFF
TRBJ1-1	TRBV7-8	CASSLNFWEQGVLGEAFF
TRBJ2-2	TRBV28	CASSLSADRVPTGELFF
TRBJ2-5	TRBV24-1	CATSDSRVVGETQYF
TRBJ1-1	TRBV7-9	CASSLRTPEAFF
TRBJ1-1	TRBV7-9	CASSSVSTEAFF
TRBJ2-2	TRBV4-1	CASSQGWARNTGELFF
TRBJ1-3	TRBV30	CAWSVQGGAGNTIYF
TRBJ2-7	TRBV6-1	CVSCGTSGSYEQYF